This T cell receptor (beta chain) was profiled in a study of blood T cell repertoires in COVID-19. Overall study context: From T cells, B-cell-depleted T cells, or PBMCs came the material, which was cDNA or gDNA.

This CDR3 has 14 residues. CDR1 is SGHNT and CDR2 is YENEEA in the germline V gene. Trimming left V 5 bases short and J 5 bases short, with 15 bases between. Recruits, aged about 18 to 100 years, lived in 24 US areas. Recovered Cohort 3 donors showed two negative PCRs, clearance, or symptom resolution. This table comes from immunoSEQ multiplex PCR, and its TCRdb copy is limited to in-frame clones, with some not included. The data show 320,000 or so clones, about 87% seen once. The sequence was obtained from a man aged 25 to 40 who had recovered from COVID-19. Sequencing was performed on PBMCs or T cells enriched from blood (not recorded which). The J gene is TRBJ2-5, the V gene TRBV11-3; tentative D call: TRBD2 (6 bases). The CDR3 DNA reads as TGTGCCAGCAGCCCCGGACCGGGGAGGGAGACCCAGTACTTC. Translating it yields CASSPGPGRETQYF.